This T cell receptor (beta chain) was observed in a study of beta chain features in type 1 diabetes. The authors reverse transcribed all of the isolated RNA, so sequencing captured expressed TCRB transcripts. The method was immunoSEQ multiplex PCR; TCRdb's version includes in-frame clones alone and lacks a portion of them. The sample has hundreds of thousands of clones, around an eighth seen once. The CDR3 extends over 14 amino acids. In germline, CDR1 is MGHDK, CDR2 SYGVNS. Trimming shortened V by 1 base and J by 7 bases, and 8 bases separated the two germline ends. V usage is TRBV25-1 and J usage is TRBJ1-6, with a tentative D call TRBD1 (5 bases). This clonotype was obtained from a woman aged 40 to 49 in good health. The source material was naive CD4+ T cells from blood. CDR3 in DNA: TGTGCCAGCAGTGAATTGGGGGGGAATTCACCCCTCCACTTT. Its protein is CASSELGGNSPLHF. Full variable domain (remainder filled in from reference TRBV25-1 and TRBJ1-6): EADIYQTPRYLVIGTGKKITLECSQTMGHDKMYWYQQDPGMELHLIHYSYGVNSTEKGDLSSESTVSRIRTEHFPLTLESARPSHTSQYLCASSELGGNSPLHFGNGTRLTVT.